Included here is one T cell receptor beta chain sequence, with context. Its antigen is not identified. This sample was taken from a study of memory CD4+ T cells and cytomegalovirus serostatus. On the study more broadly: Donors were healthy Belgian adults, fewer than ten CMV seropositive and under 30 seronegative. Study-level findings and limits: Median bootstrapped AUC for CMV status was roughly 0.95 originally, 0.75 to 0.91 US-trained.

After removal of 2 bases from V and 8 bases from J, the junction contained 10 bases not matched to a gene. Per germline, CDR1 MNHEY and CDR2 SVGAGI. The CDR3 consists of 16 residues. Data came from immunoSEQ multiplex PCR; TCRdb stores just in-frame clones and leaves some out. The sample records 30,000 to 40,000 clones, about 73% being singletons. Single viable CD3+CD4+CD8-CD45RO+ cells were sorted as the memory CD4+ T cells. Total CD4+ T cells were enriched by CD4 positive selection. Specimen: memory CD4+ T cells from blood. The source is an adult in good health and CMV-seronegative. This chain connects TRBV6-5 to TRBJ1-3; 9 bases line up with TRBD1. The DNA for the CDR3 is TGTGCCAGCAGTTACACCCAGACAGGGGGACAGGACACCATATATTTT. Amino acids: CASSYTQTGGQDTIYF.